A single sample gave rise to the 27 T cell receptor beta chains below, sequenced in a study of shared clonotypes between healthy human individuals. Here immunoSEQ multiplex PCR was the method, and the copy in TCRdb shows in-frame clones only, minus some. The sample lists fewer than 400,000 clones; around 72% were seen once. Sequencing was carried out using memory CD4+ T cells sorted from blood. Stated subset: CD45RA-negative fraction. Receptors originate from a man aged 25-45 years in good health.

J is TRBJ2-1 and V is TRBV5-1, with 13 bases matching TRBD2. The CDR3 is 14 residues long. After removal of 4 bases from V and 7 bases from J, the junction contained 2 bases not matched to a gene. Germline loops: CDR1 SGHRS, CDR2 YFSETQ. This chain's CDR3 is CASSGTSGTNEQFF. CDR3 sequence (DNA): TGCGCCAGCAGCGGGACTAGCGGGACTAATGAGCAGTTCTTC.

The chain employs TRBV4-3 and TRBJ2-7, with TRBD1 identical over 7 bases. The CDR3 runs to 15 residues. V trimming: 0 bases; J trimming: 2 bases; junction bases outside the gene matches: 4. Germline CDR1 is LGHNA and CDR2 is YSLEER. CDR3 DNA: TGCGCCAGCAGCCAAGAGGGACAGAACCCCTACGAGCAGTACTTC. This translates into CASSQEGQNPYEQYF.

This chain uses TRBV21-1 with TRBJ2-1; the listed D gene, TRBD2, was not tested against the DNA. TRBV21-1 is listed as a pseudogene. This CDR3 comprises 14 residues. The CDR3 nucleotides read TGTGCCGAACGGGAAGCTAGCGGCTACAATGAGCAGTTCTTC. Protein: CAEREASGYNEQFF.

This clone was counted at least ten times. V usage is TRBV19 and J usage is TRBJ2-1; TRBD2 might be the D (5 bases). CDR3 length equals 10 residues. V was clipped by 6 bases and J by 10 bases, with 7 bases between them. Germline-derived CDR1 and CDR2 are LNHDA and SQIVND (reference sequence). The CDR3 protein is CASRSGEQFF. CDR3 nucleotides: TGTGCCAGTAGGTCGGGAGAGCAGTTCTTC.

The J gene is TRBJ1-1, the V gene TRBV10-3; 7 bases are a match to TRBD1. Losses at the gene ends were 10 bases for V and 1 base for J; bases not matched to a gene: 3. Germline V gene data show CDR1 as ENHRY and CDR2 as SYGVKD. The CDR3 has 12 residues. Written as DNA, the CDR3 is TGTGCCACCAGGGGGGGGAACACTGAAGCTTTCTTT. It yields the protein CATRGGNTEAFF.

This clone was seen a few times. The chain combines TRBV20-1 with TRBJ2-5; D is ambiguous. The germline V and J ends were trimmed by 2 bases and 2 bases, with 3 bases remaining between them. The germline gives CDR1 DFQATT, CDR2 SNEGSKA (reference sequence). The CDR3 has 11 residues. This CDR3 reads CSARKQETQYF. The CDR3 bases are TGCAGTGCTAGAAAACAAGAGACCCAGTACTTC.

The chain has TRBV7-3 and TRBJ2-3; D might be TRBD2 (5 bases). Trimming stripped 5 bases from V and 2 bases from J, with 11 bases between. CDR3 length equals 14 residues. Germline CDR1 reads SGHTA; CDR2 reads FQGTGA. CDR3: CASSADFITDTQYF. CDR3 DNA: TGTGCCAGCAGCGCGGACTTTATCACAGATACGCAGTATTTT.

Worth noting for this clone: A far larger clone is only one base removed, so a read error is likely. The V gene is TRBV7-8, the J gene TRBJ2-5, with unresolved D. The CDR3 loop spans 12 amino acids. Germline values: CDR1 SGHVS, CDR2 FQNEAQ. With 4 bases removed from V and 0 bases from J, the gap between germline ends came to 3 bases. CDR3 loop: CASSWDQETQYF. Written as DNA, the CDR3 is TGTGCCAGCAGCTGGGACCAAGAGACCCAGTACTTC.

The chain has TRBV28 and TRBJ2-3; 10 nucleotides line up with TRBD2. With V trimmed by 8 bases and J by 2 bases, 7 bases remained unmatched. Germline CDR1 reads MDHEN; CDR2 reads SYDVKM. CDR3 length equals 15 residues. DNA of the CDR3: TGTGCCAGCCCGCCGAGCGGGAGGGACACAGATACGCAGTATTTT. Its translation: CASPPSGRDTDTQYF.

This clone has at least ten counts. The genes are TRBV27 and TRBJ2-1; 10 bases are a match to TRBD2. CDR3 length equals 16 residues. Losses at the gene ends were 3 bases for V and 7 bases for J; bases not matched to a gene: 9. Germline V gene data show CDR1 as MNHEY and CDR2 as SMNVEV (reference sequence). CDR3 amino acids: CASSFQASGSGNEQFF. The CDR3 DNA sequence: TGTGCCAGCAGTTTTCAGGCTAGCGGGAGTGGTAATGAGCAGTTCTTC.

The chain joins TRBV19 to TRBJ1-5; D is possibly TRBD1 (6 bases). With 5 bases removed from V and 5 bases from J, the gap between germline ends came to 13 bases. From germline, CDR1 is LNHDA and CDR2 SQIVND (reference sequence). The CDR3 is 14 amino acids. CDR3 coding DNA: TGTGCCAGTAGTCAAGGACAGTTTTATCAGCCCCAGCATTTT. Protein: CASSQGQFYQPQHF.

The gene calls are TRBV18 and TRBJ1-1, with D possibly being TRBD1 (6 bases). The CDR3 has 15 residues. V was clipped by 6 bases and J by 0 bases, with 14 bases between them. Looked up from germline, CDR1 is KGHSH and CDR2 is LQKENI. The CDR3 sequence: CASSAGGTMNTEAFF. Written as DNA, the CDR3 is TGTGCCAGCTCGGCTGGGGGGACAATGAACACTGAAGCTTTCTTT.

The chain has TRBV5-1 and TRBJ2-2, with unresolved D. The V gene lost 3 bases and the J gene lost 1 base, with 7 bases spanning the gap. Per germline, CDR1 SGHRS and CDR2 YFSETQ. The CDR3 length is 14 residues. In nucleotides, the CDR3 is TGCGCCAGCAGCTCGGGCTGGAACACCGGGGAGCTGTTTTTT. This encodes CASSSGWNTGELFF.

V gene TRBV5-1 combines with J gene TRBJ2-2; perhaps D is TRBD1 or TRBD2 (6 bases each). CDR3 length: 14 amino acids. Trimming left V 0 bases short and J 9 bases short, with 12 bases between. Per germline, CDR1 SGHRS and CDR2 YFSETQ. CDR3 in DNA: TGCGCCAGCAGCTTGGCAATCGGGGGCCGGGAGCTGTTTTTT. It codes for CASSLAIGGRELFF.

V is TRBV6-6 and J is TRBJ1-2; D is undetermined. Germline lookup yields CDR1 MNHNY and CDR2 SVGAGI (reference sequence). This CDR3 has 15 amino acids. V was clipped by 2 bases and J by 4 bases, with 14 bases between them. The DNA for the CDR3 is TGTGCCAGCAGTTACACTATTGATCCGATCTATGGCTACACCTTC. Translation: CASSYTIDPIYGYTF.

The chain employs TRBV18 and TRBJ1-4; a weak D match, TRBD1 (6 bases). V gave up 3 bases and J gave up 7 bases, with 15 bases separating them. Germline V CDR1 and CDR2: KGHSH, LQKENI. The CDR3 runs to 15 residues. The CDR3 loop is CASSPTGTPAEKLFF. CDR3 in DNA: TGTGCCAGCTCACCGACGGGGACACCGGCTGAAAAACTGTTTTTT.

This clone was found once. The chain recombines TRBV11-2 with TRBJ2-1; tentatively, D is TRBD2 (6 bases). Between the trimmed V and J ends, which lost 4 bases and 12 bases, there was a span of 19 bases. This CDR3 comprises 14 residues. CDR1 and CDR2 (germline): SGHAT, FQNNGV. Here the CDR3 reads CASSSSGTPETQFF. DNA of the CDR3: TGTGCCAGCAGCTCCTCCGGGACTCCCGAAACGCAGTTCTTC.

This chain uses TRBV7-9 with TRBJ2-3; 11 positions match TRBD2. The germline CDR1 and CDR2 sequences are SEHNR and FQNEAQ (reference sequence). The CDR3 runs 15 residues. V was clipped by 10 bases and J by 2 bases; unmatched bases: 8. In nucleotides, the CDR3 is TGTGCCACCTCCGGGACTAGCGGAATCACAGATACGCAGTATTTT. Residues: CATSGTSGITDTQYF.

This rearrangement joins TRBV23-1 to TRBJ2-7; 8 nucleotides align to TRBD1. TRBV23-1 is an open reading frame whose function is uncertain. Unmatched junction bases numbered 9, after V lost 0 bases and J lost 5 bases. The CDR3 runs to 16 residues. The CDR3 loop is CASSQSKDRVVDEQYF. The DNA of the CDR3 is TGCGCCAGCAGTCAATCGAAGGACAGGGTCGTCGACGAGCAGTACTTC.

V usage is TRBV7-9 and J usage is TRBJ1-2, with D perhaps TRBD1 (6 bases). The CDR3 has 15 amino acids. V was pared by 1 base and J by 7 bases, with 16 bases between. Germline loops: CDR1 SEHNR, CDR2 FQNEAQ (reference sequence). The CDR3 DNA is TGTGCCAGCAGCTTAGATAGTACAGGGAATGGTGGCTACACCTTC. It codes for CASSLDSTGNGGYTF.

The chain couples TRBV7-2 to TRBJ2-7, with 7 bases that match TRBD1. The CDR3 totals 14 residues. From germline, CDR1 is SGHTA and CDR2 FQGNSA. Losses at the gene ends were 5 bases for V and 0 bases for J; bases not matched to a gene: 4. The CDR3 sequence is CASSRDSRSYEQYF. The CDR3 DNA reads as TGTGCCAGCAGCCGGGACAGCCGCTCCTACGAGCAGTACTTC. The full variable domain, completed using reference TRBV7-2 and TRBJ2-7, is GAGVSQSPSNKVTEKGKDVELRCDPISGHTALYWYRQSLGQGLEFLIYFQGNSAPDKSGLPSDRFSAERTGGSVSTLTIQRTQQEDSAVYLCASSRDSRSYEQYFGPGTRLTVT.

V usage is TRBV2 and J usage is TRBJ1-2; D not resolved. The V end was cut by 3 bases, the J end by 5 bases, with 10 bases between. The length of the CDR3 is 13 residues. Germline V gives CDR1 SNHLY, CDR2 FYNNEI. This CDR3 reads CASSDNSIYGYTF. CDR3 DNA: TGTGCCAGCAGTGATAACAGCATATATGGCTACACCTTC.

The chain is built from TRBV6-5 and TRBJ1-1, with D possibly TRBD1 on 5 matching bases. Germline values: CDR1 MNHEY, CDR2 SVGAGI. This CDR3 has 13 residues. The V end was cut by 6 bases, the J end by 0 bases, with 8 bases between. The CDR3 region is CASRMGVNTEAFF. The CDR3 nucleotides are TGTGCCAGCAGGATGGGGGTGAACACTGAAGCTTTCTTT.

This chain uses TRBV5-1 with TRBJ2-2; D may be TRBD2 (5 bases). V gave up 0 bases and J gave up 2 bases, with 11 bases separating them. Germline V gives CDR1 SGHRS, CDR2 YFSETQ. The CDR3 is 16 amino acids. The DNA for the CDR3 is TGCGCCAGCAGCTTGGGGCAGAGCGGAAACACCGGGGAGCTGTTTTTT. Translated, it gives CASSLGQSGNTGELFF.

The chain couples TRBV5-4 to TRBJ2-1; no reliable D call. The CDR3 length is 15 residues. Per germline, CDR1 SGHNT and CDR2 YYREEE (reference sequence). Trimming shortened V by 0 bases and J by 0 bases, and 7 bases separated the two germline ends. The CDR3 is CASSLDRSSYNEQFF. The CDR3 region has the DNA TGTGCCAGCAGCTTGGATAGGAGCTCCTACAATGAGCAGTTCTTC.

The V and J genes are TRBV7-6 and TRBJ1-3, with 9 bases identical to TRBD1. The DNA end is a closer match to TRBJ2-2, so the J assignment may be wrong. The CDR3 runs 16 residues. CDR1 is SGHVS and CDR2 is FNYEAQ in the germline V gene. CDR3 DNA: TGTGCCAGCAGCGTAACAGGGGGCCGGAGCACCGGGGAGCTGTTTTTT. Translation gives CASSVTGGRSTGELFF.

The chain links TRBV5-1 to TRBJ2-1; the match to TRBD2 covers 8 bases. CDR1 SGHRS and CDR2 YFSETQ come from the germline V gene. There are 15 residues in the CDR3. Trimming took 2 bases from V and 8 from J; bases not matched to a gene: 9. CDR3 sequence: CASSLTGLGVDEQFF. Written as DNA, the CDR3 is TGCGCCAGCAGCTTAACGGGACTAGGAGTCGATGAGCAGTTCTTC. The full variable domain, in which reference TRBV5-1 and TRBJ2-1 provide the parts outside the CDR3, is KAGVTQTPRYLIKTRGQQVTLSCSPISGHRSVSWYQQTPGQGLQFLFEYFSETQRNKGNFPGRFSGRQFSNSRSEMNVSTLELGDSALYLCASSLTGLGVDEQFFGPGTRLTVL.